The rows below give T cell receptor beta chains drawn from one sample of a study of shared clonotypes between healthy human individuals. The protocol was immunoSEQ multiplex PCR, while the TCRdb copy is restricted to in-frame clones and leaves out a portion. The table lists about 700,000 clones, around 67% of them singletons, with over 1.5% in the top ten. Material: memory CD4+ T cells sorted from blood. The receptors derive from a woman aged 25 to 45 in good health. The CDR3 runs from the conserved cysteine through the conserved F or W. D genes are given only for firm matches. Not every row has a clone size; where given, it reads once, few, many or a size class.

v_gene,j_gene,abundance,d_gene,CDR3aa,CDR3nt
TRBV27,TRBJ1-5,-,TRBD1,CASSRLTGVGQPQHF,TGTGCCAGCAGTAGATTAACAGGGGTCGGTCAGCCCCAGCATTTT
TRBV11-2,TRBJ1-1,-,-,CASSLDSGSTEAFF,TGTGCCAGCAGCTTAGATTCAGGTAGCACTGAAGCTTTCTTT
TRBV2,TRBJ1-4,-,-,CASTLTAFGEKLFF,TGTGCCAGCACACTGACGGCCTTTGGGGAAAAACTGTTTTTT
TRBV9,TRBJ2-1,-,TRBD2,CASSPRLADSSYNEQFF,TGTGCCAGCAGCCCCCGACTAGCGGACAGCTCCTACAATGAGCAGTTCTTC
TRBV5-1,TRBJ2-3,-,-,CASSQDVGTDTQYF,TGCGCCAGCAGCCAAGACGTAGGCACAGATACGCAGTATTTT
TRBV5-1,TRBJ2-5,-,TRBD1,CASSAPGTGGETQYF,TGCGCCAGCAGCGCCCCCGGGACAGGGGGAGAGACCCAGTACTTC
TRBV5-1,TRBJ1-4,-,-,CASSLDGDEKLFF,TGCGCCAGCAGCTTGGATGGGGATGAAAAACTGTTTTTT
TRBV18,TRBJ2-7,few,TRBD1,CASSPSPGQGYSYEQYF,TGTGCCAGCTCACCCTCCCCGGGACAGGGGTATTCCTACGAGCAGTACTTC
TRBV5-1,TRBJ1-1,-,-,CASSLAPGAETEAFF,TGCGCCAGCAGCTTGGCCCCGGGGGCGGAAACTGAAGCTTTCTTT
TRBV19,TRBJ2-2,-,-,CASSIDDRFTGELFF,TGTGCCAGTAGTATAGATGACAGATTCACCGGGGAGCTGTTTTTT
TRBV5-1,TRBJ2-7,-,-,CASSLVGIYEQYF,TGCGCCAGCAGCTTGGTAGGGATCTACGAGCAGTACTTC
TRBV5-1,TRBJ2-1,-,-,CASSLLADSSYNEQFF,TGCGCCAGCAGCCTTTTAGCGGACAGCTCCTACAATGAGCAGTTCTTC
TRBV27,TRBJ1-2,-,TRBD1,CASSLSSTGVYGYTF,TGTGCCAGCAGTTTATCGAGCACAGGGGTCTATGGCTACACCTTC
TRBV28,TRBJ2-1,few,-,CASSLLGPNNEQFF,TGTGCCAGCAGTTTATTAGGGCCAAACAATGAGCAGTTCTTC
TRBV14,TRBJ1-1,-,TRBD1,CASSQGTGAYTEAFF,TGTGCCAGCAGCCAAGGTACAGGGGCCTACACTGAAGCTTTCTTT
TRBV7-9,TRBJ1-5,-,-,CASTPGQDSNQPQHF,TGTGCCAGCACCCCGGGACAAGATAGCAATCAGCCCCAGCATTTT
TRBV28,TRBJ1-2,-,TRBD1,CASSWTGDNYGYTF,TGTGCCAGCAGTTGGACAGGGGATAACTATGGCTACACCTTC
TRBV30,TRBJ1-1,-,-,CAWIPHTEAFF,TGTGCCTGGATCCCCCACACTGAAGCTTTCTTT
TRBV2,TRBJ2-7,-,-,CASSVIRASYEQYF,TGTGCCAGCAGCGTGATTAGGGCGTCCTACGAGCAGTACTTC
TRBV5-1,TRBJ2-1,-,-,CASSIRDNEQFF,TGCGCCAGCAGCATCCGGGACAATGAGCAGTTCTTC
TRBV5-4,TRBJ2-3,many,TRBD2,CASSLGGLAGDTDTQYF,TGTGCCAGCAGCTTGGGAGGGCTAGCGGGGGACACAGATACGCAGTATTTT
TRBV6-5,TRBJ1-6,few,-,CASSRADYNSPLHF,TGTGCCAGCAGTAGGGCCGATTATAATTCACCCCTCCACTTT
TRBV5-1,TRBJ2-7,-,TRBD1,CASSLTTGAYEQYF,TGCGCCAGCAGCTTAACTACAGGGGCCTACGAGCAGTACTTC
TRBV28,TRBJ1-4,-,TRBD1,CASSSSSQGAHEKLFF,TGTGCCAGCAGTTCCTCCTCTCAGGGGGCGCATGAAAAACTGTTTTTT
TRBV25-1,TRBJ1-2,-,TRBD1,CASSGQGGGYTF,TGTGCCAGCAGTGGACAGGGTGGTGGCTACACCTTC
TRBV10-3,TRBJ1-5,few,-,CAISEIGARQPQHF,TGTGCCATCAGTGAGATTGGAGCTCGCCAGCCCCAGCATTTT
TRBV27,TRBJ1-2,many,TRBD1,CASSEITGQASSIGYTF,TGTGCCAGCAGTGAAATTACCGGACAGGCTTCCTCTATAGGCTACACCTTC
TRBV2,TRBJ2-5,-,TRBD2,CASSEWGSGAQETQYF,TGTGCCAGCAGTGAATGGGGTAGCGGGGCTCAAGAGACCCAGTACTTC
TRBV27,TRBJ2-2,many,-,CASTRTQHTGELFF,TGTGCCAGCACCCGGACCCAGCACACCGGGGAGCTGTTTTTT
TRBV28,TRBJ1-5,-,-,CASSDTGWDQPQHF,TGTGCCAGCAGTGACACAGGGTGGGATCAGCCCCAGCATTTT
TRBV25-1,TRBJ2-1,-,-,CASSVRGGVSYNEQFF,TGTGCCAGCAGTGTCAGAGGGGGAGTCTCCTACAATGAGCAGTTCTTC
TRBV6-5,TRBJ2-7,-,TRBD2,CASSYSSGSHEQYF,TGTGCCAGCAGTTACTCTAGCGGGAGTCACGAGCAGTACTTC
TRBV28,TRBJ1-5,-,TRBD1,CASRPGTGGLQPQHF,TGTGCCAGCAGACCAGGGACAGGGGGACTTCAGCCCCAGCATTTT
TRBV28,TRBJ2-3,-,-,CASRRIQGAVTDTQYF,TGTGCCAGCAGGAGGATACAGGGTGCAGTGACAGATACGCAGTATTTT
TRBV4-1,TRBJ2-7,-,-,CASSPLRVGTYEQYF,TGCGCCAGCAGCCCCCTCAGGGTGGGGACTTACGAGCAGTACTTC
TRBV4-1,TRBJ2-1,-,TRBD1,CASSPTFSQTGGRLYEQFF,TGCGCCAGCAGCCCTACCTTTTCCCAGACAGGGGGCCGTCTCTATGAGCAGTTCTTC
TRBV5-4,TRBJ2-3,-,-,CASSLQAGDTQYF,TGTGCCAGCAGCCTACAGGCCGGGGATACGCAGTATTTT
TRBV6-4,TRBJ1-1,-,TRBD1,CASKRQGVDTEAFF,TGTGCCAGCAAACGACAGGGAGTCGACACTGAAGCTTTCTTT
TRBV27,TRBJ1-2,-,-,CASRPKGRTRGGYTF,TGTGCCAGCAGGCCTAAGGGACGGACAAGGGGTGGCTACACCTTC
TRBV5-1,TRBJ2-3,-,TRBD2,CASSGWASGSLTGTDTQYF,TGCGCCAGCAGCGGGTGGGCTAGCGGGAGCCTAACAGGGACAGATACGCAGTATTTT
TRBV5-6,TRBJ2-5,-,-,CASSFRQQETQYF,TGTGCCAGCAGCTTCCGGCAGCAAGAGACCCAGTACTTC
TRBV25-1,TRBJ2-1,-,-,CASSTASSSYNEQFF,TGTGCCAGCAGCACTGCTTCGAGCTCCTACAATGAGCAGTTCTTC
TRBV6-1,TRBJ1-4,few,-,CAASTLLGTNEKLFF,TGTGCCGCCAGCACTCTCCTTGGAACTAATGAAAAACTGTTTTTT
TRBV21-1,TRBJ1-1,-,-,CASSKSTPNTEAFF,TGTGCCAGCAGCAAAAGTACCCCGAACACTGAAGCTTTCTTT
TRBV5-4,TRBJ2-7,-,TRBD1,CASSSGQAPGGQYF,TGTGCCAGCAGCTCGGGACAGGCGCCCGGGGGGCAGTACTTC
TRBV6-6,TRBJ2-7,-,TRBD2,CASSTPRGGQNEQYF,TGTGCCAGCAGTACCCCACGGGGGGGGCAGAACGAGCAGTACTTC
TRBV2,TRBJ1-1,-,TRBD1,CASSVQGQGLGTEAFF,TGTGCCAGCAGTGTACAAGGACAGGGTTTGGGCACTGAAGCTTTCTTT
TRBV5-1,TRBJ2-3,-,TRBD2,CASSLTGLASSTDTQYF,TGCGCCAGCAGCTTGACGGGACTAGCGTCTAGCACAGATACGCAGTATTTT